Sequencing of this TCR beta chain was carried out in a study of shared clonotypes between healthy human individuals. Study-wide background: There were three CD4 naive, three CD4 memory, two CD8 naive and one CD8 memory plates per donor.

Study results and caveats: Naive CD4 clonotypes were shared across several donors at about 5%. Owing to a small donor count, the genetic and exposure-history diversity represented was limited.

As for this clone: Its target is not known.

Only in-frame clones appear in the TCRdb table, and some are missing; sequencing was by immunoSEQ multiplex PCR. Of 1.4 million or so clones listed, approximately 98.5% were seen once; the top ten hold about 0.34%. Trimming shortened V by 0 bases and J by 5 bases, and 15 bases separated the two germline ends. CDR1 is SGHNT, CDR2 YYREEE, per germline (reference sequence). The CDR3 has 16 amino acids. The genes are TRBV5-4 and TRBJ2-1; D remains unclear. This sequence was found in a man younger than 40 in good health. The source material was naive CD4+ T cells sorted from blood. Subset given: CD45RA+ positively selected. The CDR3 DNA sequence: TGTGCCAGCAGCTTGGCCGGGCTAGATCATAACAATGAGCAGTTCTTC. Translated: CASSLAGLDHNNEQFF.